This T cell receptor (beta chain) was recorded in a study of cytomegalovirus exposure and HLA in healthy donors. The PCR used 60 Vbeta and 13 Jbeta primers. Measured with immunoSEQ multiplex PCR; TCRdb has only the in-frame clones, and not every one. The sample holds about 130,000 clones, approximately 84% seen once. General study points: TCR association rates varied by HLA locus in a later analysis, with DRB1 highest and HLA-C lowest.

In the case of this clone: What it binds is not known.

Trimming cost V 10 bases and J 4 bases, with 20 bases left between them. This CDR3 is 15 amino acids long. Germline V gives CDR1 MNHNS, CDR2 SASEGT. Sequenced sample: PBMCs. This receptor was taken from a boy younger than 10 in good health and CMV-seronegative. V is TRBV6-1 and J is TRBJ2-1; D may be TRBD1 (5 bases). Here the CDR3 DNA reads TGTGCCATCTCCTCGACGGGTGACAGTTACAATGAGCAGTTCTTC. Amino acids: CAISSTGDSYNEQFF.